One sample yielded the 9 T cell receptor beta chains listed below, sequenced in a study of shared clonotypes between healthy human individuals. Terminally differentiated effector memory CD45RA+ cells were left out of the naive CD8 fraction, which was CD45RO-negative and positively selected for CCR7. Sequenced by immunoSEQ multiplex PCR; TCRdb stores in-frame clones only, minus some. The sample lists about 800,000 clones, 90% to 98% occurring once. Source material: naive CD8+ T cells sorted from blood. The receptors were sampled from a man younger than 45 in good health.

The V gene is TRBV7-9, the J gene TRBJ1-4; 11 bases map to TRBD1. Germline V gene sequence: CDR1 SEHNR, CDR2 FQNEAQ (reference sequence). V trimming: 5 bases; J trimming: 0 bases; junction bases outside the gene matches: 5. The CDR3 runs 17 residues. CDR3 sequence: CASSDRTGGATNEKLFF. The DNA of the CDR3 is TGTGCCAGCAGCGACCGGACAGGGGGCGCAACTAATGAAAAACTGTTTTTT.

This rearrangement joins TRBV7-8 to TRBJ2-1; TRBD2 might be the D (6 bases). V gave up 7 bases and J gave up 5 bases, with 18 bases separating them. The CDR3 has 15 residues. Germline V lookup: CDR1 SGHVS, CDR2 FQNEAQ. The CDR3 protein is CASNNWASANNEQFF. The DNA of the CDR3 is TGTGCCAGCAACAATTGGGCTAGCGCTAACAATGAGCAGTTCTTC.

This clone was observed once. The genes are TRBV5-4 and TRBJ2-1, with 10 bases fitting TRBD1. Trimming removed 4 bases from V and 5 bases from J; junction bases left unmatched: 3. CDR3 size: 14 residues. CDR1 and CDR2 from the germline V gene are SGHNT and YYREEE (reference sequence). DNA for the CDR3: TGTGCCAGCAGCCCGGGACAGGGGAACAATGAGCAGTTCTTC. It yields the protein CASSPGQGNNEQFF.

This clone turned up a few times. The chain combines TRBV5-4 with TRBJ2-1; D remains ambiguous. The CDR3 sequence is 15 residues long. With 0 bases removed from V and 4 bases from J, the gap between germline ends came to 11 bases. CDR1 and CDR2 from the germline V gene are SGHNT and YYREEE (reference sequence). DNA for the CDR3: TGTGCCAGCAGCTTGGTAGTGGGTATTTACAATGAGCAGTTCTTC. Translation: CASSLVVGIYNEQFF.

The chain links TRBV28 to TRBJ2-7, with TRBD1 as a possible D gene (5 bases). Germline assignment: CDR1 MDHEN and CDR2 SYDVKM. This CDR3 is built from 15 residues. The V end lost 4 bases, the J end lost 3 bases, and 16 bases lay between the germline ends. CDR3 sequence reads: CASSSLVGARYEQYF. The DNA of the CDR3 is TGTGCCAGCAGTTCTCTGGTTGGGGCCCGCTACGAGCAGTACTTC.

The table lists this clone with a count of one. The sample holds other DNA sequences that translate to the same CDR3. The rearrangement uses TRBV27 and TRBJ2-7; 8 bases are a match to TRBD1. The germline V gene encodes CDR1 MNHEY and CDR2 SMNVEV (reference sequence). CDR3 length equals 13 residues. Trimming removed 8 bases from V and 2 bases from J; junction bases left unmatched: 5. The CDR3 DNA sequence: TGTGCCAGCCGCGACAGGGGAACCTACGAGCAGTACTTC. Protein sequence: CASRDRGTYEQYF.

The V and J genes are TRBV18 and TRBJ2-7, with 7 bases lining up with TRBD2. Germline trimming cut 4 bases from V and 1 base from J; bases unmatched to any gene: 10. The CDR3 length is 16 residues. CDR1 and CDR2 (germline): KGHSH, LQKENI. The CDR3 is CASSLGRGLKSYEQYF. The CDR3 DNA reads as TGTGCCAGCTCACTGGGGAGGGGACTAAAATCCTACGAGCAGTACTTC.

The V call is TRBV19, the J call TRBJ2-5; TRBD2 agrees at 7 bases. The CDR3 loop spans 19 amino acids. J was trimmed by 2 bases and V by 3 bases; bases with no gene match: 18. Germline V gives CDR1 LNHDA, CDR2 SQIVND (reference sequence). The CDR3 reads CASSIGRGLADAQQETQYF. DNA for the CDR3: TGTGCCAGTAGTATCGGACGAGGGCTAGCGGATGCGCAACAAGAGACCCAGTACTTC.

CDR3 sequence reads: CASRVDGYEQYF. For the CDR3, the DNA is TGTGCCAGCAGGGTCGACGGGTACGAGCAGTACTTC. The chain is built from TRBV6-1 and TRBJ2-7; D ambiguous. Trimming removed 6 bases at V and 4 bases at J, with 10 bases between. This CDR3 contains 12 residues. CDR1 MNHNS and CDR2 SASEGT come from the germline V gene.